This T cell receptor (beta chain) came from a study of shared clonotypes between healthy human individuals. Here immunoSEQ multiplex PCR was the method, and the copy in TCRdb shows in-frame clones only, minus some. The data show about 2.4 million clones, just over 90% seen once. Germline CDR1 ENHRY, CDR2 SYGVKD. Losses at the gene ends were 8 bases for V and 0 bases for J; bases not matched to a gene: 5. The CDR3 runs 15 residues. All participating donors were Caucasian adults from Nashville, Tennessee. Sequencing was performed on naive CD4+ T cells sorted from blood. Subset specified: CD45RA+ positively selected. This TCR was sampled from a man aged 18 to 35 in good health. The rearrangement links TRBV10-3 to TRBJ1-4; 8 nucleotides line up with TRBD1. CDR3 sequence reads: CAIGPGGPTNEKLFF. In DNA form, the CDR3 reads TGTGCCATCGGTCCAGGGGGCCCAACTAATGAAAAACTGTTTTTT.